The 10 T cell receptor beta chains in this list originate from one sample, sequenced in a study of CD8 T cells in Susac syndrome (dated by TCRdb to the late 2010s). Library generation was performed with the immunoSEQ multiplex PCR assay. RNA was extracted with the RNeasy kit and roughly 0.5 to 1 ug was reverse transcribed using random hexamers. TCRdb trimmed public reads at Q25 via fastp, called clones via MiXCR and kept in-frame beta chains. When rows share a CDR3 protein, they turn into one entry using the most common DNA and genes. Across this sample there are some 180,000 distinct CDR3 sequences, with over 85% seen only once. 0.09% to 0.12% of the sample is taken by the ten largest. Sequenced input: CD4+ T cells from PBMCs. The receptors were sampled from a human donor in good health.

This clonotype was detected a few times. The rearrangement links TRBV7-2 to TRBJ2-7, with 13 nucleotides matching TRBD2. V shed 4 bases and J 4 bases; nucleotides not matched to a gene: 4. This CDR3 is built from 15 residues. The germline gives CDR1 SGHTA, CDR2 FQGNSA. For the CDR3, the DNA is TGTGCCAGCAGCTCTACTAGCGGGGGGGTGTACGAGCAGTACTTC. Translating gives CASSSTSGGVYEQYF. The whole variable domain, filled in from reference TRBV7-2 and TRBJ2-7, reads GAGVSQSPSNKVTEKGKDVELRCDPISGHTALYWYRQSLGQGLEFLIYFQGNSAPDKSGLPSDRFSAERTGGSVSTLTIQRTQQEDSAVYLCASSSTSGGVYEQYFGPGTRLTVT.

The CDR3 nucleotides read TGTGCCAGCAGTTTATCCCGGGGGAAGTACACTGAAGCTTTCTTT. Its translation: CASSLSRGKYTEAFF. V usage is TRBV28 and J usage is TRBJ1-1, with D possibly TRBD1 on 5 matching bases. Trimming shortened V by 1 base and J by 3 bases, and 12 bases separated the two germline ends. The CDR3 is 15 residues long. Germline values: CDR1 MDHEN, CDR2 SYDVKM. Looking up the rest from reference TRBV28 and TRBJ1-1 gives the full variable domain: DVKVTQSSRYLVKRTGEKVFLECVQDMDHENMFWYRQDPGLGLRLIYFSYDVKMKEKGDIPEGYSVSREKKERFSLILESASTNQTSMYLCASSLSRGKYTEAFFGQGTRLTVV.

The V and J genes are TRBV24-1 and TRBJ2-1; 7 nucleotides line up with TRBD2. The CDR3 is 15 residues long. Germline values: CDR1 KGHDR, CDR2 SFDVKD. V lost 1 base to trimming and J lost 2 bases; unmatched junction nucleotides: 1. The DNA of the CDR3 is TGTGCCACCAGTGATTTTGGGGGGGCCTACAATGAGCAGTTCTTC. It is translated as CATSDFGGAYNEQFF.

The chain uses TRBV12-3 or TRBV12-4 and TRBJ2-3; D is undetermined. V was trimmed by 1 base and J by 2 bases, leaving 10 bases between them. This CDR3 comprises 15 residues. CDR3 residues: CASSLGRYNTDTQYF. Written as DNA, the CDR3 is TGTGCCAGCAGTTTAGGCAGGTATAACACAGATACGCAGTATTTT.

The gene calls are TRBV7-2 and TRBJ2-5; D is ambiguous. Germline V lookup: CDR1 SGHTA, CDR2 FQGNSA. The CDR3 sequence is 14 residues long. Deletions cut 2 bases from V and 5 bases from J, with 12 bases between. For the CDR3, the DNA is TGTGCCAGCAGCTTAAGCAGTCTAGGGGAGACCCAGTACTTC. It specifies CASSLSSLGETQYF.

The chain joins TRBV27 to TRBJ1-1, with TRBD1 as a possible D gene (6 bases). Per the germline V gene, CDR1 is MNHEY and CDR2 is SMNVEV (reference sequence). Trimming took off 0 bases at V and 4 bases at J, with 18 bases between the two ends. The CDR3 runs 17 residues. In nucleotides, the CDR3 is TGTGCCAGCAGTTTATCCAGGGGTGGACGATGGGGCACTGAAGCTTTCTTT. As protein: CASSLSRGGRWGTEAFF.

The rearrangement joins TRBV19 to TRBJ2-7; 10 positions agree with TRBD1. With V trimmed by 5 bases and J by 6 bases, 10 bases remained unmatched. This CDR3 has 15 amino acids. Germline loops: CDR1 LNHDA, CDR2 SQIVND (reference sequence). The CDR3 DNA reads TGTGCCAGTAGTCGTAGAGGACAGGGGGTTTTCGAGCAGTACTTC. This codes for CASSRRGQGVFEQYF.

The rearrangement links TRBV6-1 to TRBJ2-5, with D possibly called TRBD1 or TRBD2 (5 bases each). The CDR3 contains 13 residues. CDR1 and CDR2 from the germline V gene are MNHNS and SASEGT. Trimming took off 4 bases at V and 2 bases at J, with 8 bases between the two ends. This CDR3 reads CASSGGTQETQYF. CDR3 coding DNA: TGTGCCAGCAGTGGGGGGACGCAAGAGACCCAGTACTTC.

V is TRBV7-2 and J is TRBJ2-1; TRBD2 matches at 9 bases. Losses at the gene ends were 0 bases for V and 0 bases for J; bases not matched to a gene: 6. The CDR3 has 18 residues. Germline CDR1 is SGHTA and CDR2 is FQGNSA. The CDR3 here is CASSLASGGLLSYNEQFF. Here the CDR3 DNA reads TGTGCCAGCAGCTTAGCTAGCGGGGGCTTACTCTCCTACAATGAGCAGTTCTTC.

The chain is built from TRBV12-2 and TRBJ2-1; TRBD2, the D gene given by the table, was not confirmed from the DNA. TRBV12-2 constitutes a pseudogene. The CDR3 is made up of 18 amino acids. The CDR3 nucleotides are TGTGCAAGTCGCTTAGGATGGCTAGCGGGGCAGTCCCACAATGAGCAGTTCTTC. It codes for CASRLGWLAGQSHNEQFF.